A single sample gave rise to the 23 T cell receptor beta chains below, sequenced in a study of Ad26.COV2.S vaccination and SARS-CoV-2 variants. Data came from immunoSEQ multiplex PCR; TCRdb stores just in-frame clones and leaves some out. The table includes around 250,000 clones, 70% to 90% detected once. Treatment specified: roughly 19 received Ad26.COV2.S at low or high dose, single or two shots; 5 received placebo; per-sample allocation not given. Vaccine and placebo recipients were sampled on day 63 after the first injection. The sample was peripheral blood, taken in a trial of Ad26.COV2.S vaccine versus placebo. Every receptor here comes from a person aged 18 to 59 who received the Ad26.COV2.S COVID-19 vaccine or a placebo.

V is TRBV30 and J is TRBJ1-4, with D maybe TRBD1 (6 bases). The CDR3 length is 11 residues. Looked up from germline, CDR1 is GTSNPN and CDR2 is SVGIG (reference sequence). The CDR3, as DNA: TGTGCTCGGGGGGGCAGGGAAAAACTGTTTTTT. Its translation is CARGGREKLFF.

This chain joins TRBV7-2 and TRBJ1-3, with D possibly matching TRBD1 (5 bases). The CDR3 has 16 amino acids. The V gene's germline CDR1 is SGHTA and CDR2 FQGNSA. V lost 1 base to trimming and J lost 5 bases, with 15 bases between them. CDR3 loop: CASSLGGSQGRNTIYF. The CDR3 DNA reads as TGTGCCAGCAGCTTAGGTGGTTCGCAGGGCAGAAACACCATATATTTT.

The rearrangement uses TRBV2 and TRBJ1-4, with unresolved D. Germline assignment: CDR1 SNHLY and CDR2 FYNNEI. The CDR3 has 13 residues. With 5 bases removed from V and 5 bases from J, the gap between germline ends came to 9 bases. The DNA of the CDR3 is TGTGCCAGCAGTTATCGGCGGAATGAAAAACTGTTTTTT. It specifies CASSYRRNEKLFF.

The CDR3 nucleotides are TGTGCCAGCAGTTTATACTCGGGGCGGGGCCCCTACGAGCAGTACTTC. Protein product: CASSLYSGRGPYEQYF. This chain connects TRBV28 to TRBJ2-7; tentatively, D is TRBD2 (6 bases). The V gene lost 1 base and the J gene lost 2 bases, with 15 bases spanning the gap. Germline V gene data show CDR1 as MDHEN and CDR2 as SYDVKM. The CDR3 is 16 residues long.

The V gene is TRBV5-4, the J gene TRBJ2-3; unclear D gene. Trimming took 1 base from V and 2 from J, leaving 11 bases between them. The CDR3 length is 15 residues. Germline-derived CDR1 and CDR2 are SGHNT and YYREEE (reference sequence). CDR3 protein: CASSLITAATDTQYF. As DNA, the CDR3 is TGTGCCAGCAGCTTGATTACAGCCGCCACAGATACGCAGTATTTT. The variable domain in full, completed from reference TRBV5-4 and TRBJ2-3, reads ETGVTQSPTHLIKTRGQQVTLRCSSQSGHNTVSWYQQALGQGPQFIFQYYREEENGRGNFPPRFSGLQFPNYSSELNVNALELDDSALYLCASSLITAATDTQYFGPGTRLTVL.

This clone was recorded at least ten times. The chain employs TRBV4-1 and TRBJ1-2; no firm D call. Trimming cost V 1 base and J 2 bases, with 14 bases left between them. Germline assignment: CDR1 MGHRA and CDR2 YSYEKL. The CDR3 runs to 16 residues. CDR3 protein: CASSQGFTTANYGYTF. The CDR3 DNA follows: TGCGCCAGCAGCCAAGGCTTCACAACCGCAAACTATGGCTACACCTTC.

About this clone: This may come from a read error, since a much larger clone is one base off. The V and J genes are TRBV2 and TRBJ1-2, with TRBD1 identical over 7 bases. The V segment lost 6 bases and the J segment 2 bases; nucleotides outside the gene matches: 3. Looked up from germline, CDR1 is SNHLY and CDR2 is FYNNEI. CDR3 size: 13 residues. CDR3: CASSPGQNYGYTF. The CDR3 DNA sequence: TGTGCCAGCAGCCCGGGACAGAACTATGGCTACACCTTC. Full variable domain (outside the CDR3, taken from reference TRBV2 and TRBJ1-2): EPEVTQTPSHQVTQMGQEVILRCVPISNHLYFYWYRQILGQKVEFLVSFYNNEISEKSEIFDDQFSVERPDGSNFTLKIRSTKLEDSAMYFCASSPGQNYGYTFGSGTRLTVV.

The chain links TRBV18 to TRBJ2-5, with 9 bases lining up with TRBD2. V lost 6 bases and J lost 4; bases outside the gene matches: 12. The V gene's germline CDR1 is KGHSH and CDR2 LQKENI. The CDR3 totals 16 residues. CDR3 region: CASSLLRGGGGETQYF. The CDR3 region has the DNA TGTGCCAGCTCTCTTCTGCGGGGGGGCGGCGGAGAGACCCAGTACTTC.

The genes are TRBV18 and TRBJ1-1; D gene ambiguous. Deletions cut 6 bases from V and 0 bases from J, with 11 bases between. Germline-derived CDR1 and CDR2 are KGHSH and LQKENI. There are 14 residues in the CDR3. CDR3 DNA sequence: TGTGCCAGCTCCCCTCGGCCAATGAACACTGAAGCTTTCTTT. Translated, it gives CASSPRPMNTEAFF.

The chain is built from TRBV19 and TRBJ1-5; D might be TRBD1 (5 bases). Germline V gene lookup returns CDR1 LNHDA and CDR2 SQIVND (reference sequence). V was shortened by 1 base and J by 1 base, with 11 bases between the two germline ends. The CDR3 totals 16 residues. CDR3 bases: TGTGCCAGTAGTATAGGGGCGGGGCCGAGCAATCAGCCCCAGCATTTT. Translation gives CASSIGAGPSNQPQHF.

The chain uses TRBV12-5 and TRBJ2-7; tentatively, D is TRBD1 or TRBD2 (5 bases each). Trimming pared 5 bases from V and 2 bases from J, leaving 19 bases between. This CDR3 contains 16 residues. The germline CDR1 and CDR2 sequences are LGHNT and FRNRAP. Here the CDR3 reads CASGTPLGRDAYEQYF. The CDR3 region has the DNA TGTGCTAGTGGTACCCCTCTCGGCAGGGACGCCTACGAGCAGTACTTC.

V gene TRBV5-4 combines with J gene TRBJ2-2; the D gene is possibly TRBD2 (5 bases). Trimming took off 4 bases at V and 5 bases at J, with 15 bases between the two ends. The CDR3 has 15 residues. Germline CDR1 is SGHNT and CDR2 is YYREEE (reference sequence). The CDR3 protein is CASSAAGPGTGELFF. DNA of the CDR3: TGTGCCAGCAGCGCCGCGGGCCCGGGGACCGGGGAGCTGTTTTTT.

The rearrangement joins TRBV5-6 to TRBJ2-3; D is possibly TRBD2 (6 bases). Trimming shortened V by 4 bases and J by 5 bases, and 11 bases separated the two germline ends. CDR1 is SGHDT, CDR2 YYEEEE, per germline. The CDR3 totals 13 residues. The CDR3, as DNA: TGTGCCAGCAGCCTAGGCGGGGAAGATACGCAGTATTTT. Amino acid sequence: CASSLGGEDTQYF.

J is TRBJ2-7 and V is TRBV20-1; D is perhaps TRBD2 (6 bases). Deletions cut 3 bases from V and 0 bases from J, with 12 bases between. The CDR3 is made up of 14 amino acids. Germline V gives CDR1 DFQATT, CDR2 SNEGSKA (reference sequence). The CDR3 protein is CSASEAGSSYEQYF. In DNA, the CDR3 is TGCAGTGCTAGTGAGGCGGGGAGCTCCTACGAGCAGTACTTC.

The chain combines TRBV28 with TRBJ1-3, with D possibly being TRBD1 (6 bases). Germline loops: CDR1 MDHEN, CDR2 SYDVKM. This CDR3 has 14 residues. The ends were cut back, 6 bases at V and 4 bases at J, with 13 bases in the middle. For the CDR3, the DNA is TGTGCCAGCAGATCTACAGGGTCGGGAAACACCATATATTTT. It translates to CASRSTGSGNTIYF.

The chain employs TRBV5-4 and TRBJ1-1, with 7 bases lining up with TRBD1. V trimming: 4 bases; J trimming: 10 bases; junction bases outside the gene matches: 10. Germline values: CDR1 SGHNT, CDR2 YYREEE (reference sequence). CDR3 length equals 13 residues. The CDR3 DNA reads TGTGCCAGCAGCCTGACAGGGTCTAACGGAGCTTTCTTT. Encoded protein: CASSLTGSNGAFF.

The chain couples TRBV19 to TRBJ1-4; D perhaps matches TRBD1 (5 bases). Germline assignment: CDR1 LNHDA and CDR2 SQIVND (reference sequence). This CDR3 has 15 residues. V was clipped by 6 bases and J by 8 bases, with 19 bases between them. CDR3 in DNA: TGTGCCAGTAGCATTAGACAGACCGCTCTCGAAAAACTGTTTTTT. Encoded protein: CASSIRQTALEKLFF.

The J gene is TRBJ2-7, the V gene TRBV18; D is perhaps TRBD2 (5 bases). There are 13 residues in the CDR3. The V gene's germline CDR1 is KGHSH and CDR2 LQKENI. The V end was cut by 0 bases, the J end by 6 bases, with 9 bases between. CDR3 in DNA: TGTGCCAGCTCACCACCGGCTAGCTCCGAGCAGTACTTC. As protein: CASSPPASSEQYF.

V and J are TRBV11-2 and TRBJ2-7, with 7 bases lining up with TRBD1. V was pared by 4 bases and J by 1 base, with 1 base of the junction left unmatched. Per the germline V gene, CDR1 is SGHAT and CDR2 is FQNNGV. The CDR3 loop spans 13 amino acids. In nucleotides, the CDR3 is TGTGCCAGCAGCTCGACAGGGTCCTACGAGCAGTACTTC. It translates to CASSSTGSYEQYF.

The sample holds one count of this clone. The rearrangement joins TRBV5-4 to TRBJ2-2; 7 nucleotides agree with TRBD1. The CDR3 is made up of 16 amino acids. Trimming removed 2 bases from V and 3 bases from J; junction bases left unmatched: 7. Germline V gives CDR1 SGHNT, CDR2 YYREEE (reference sequence). CDR3 amino acids: CASSLPGTADTGELFF. CDR3 sequence (DNA): TGTGCCAGCAGCTTACCCGGGACAGCGGACACCGGGGAGCTGTTTTTT.

As concerns this clone: The identical CDR3 is also encoded by other nucleotide sequences in the sample. The rearrangement joins TRBV12-3 or TRBV12-4 to TRBJ1-1, with unresolved D. The CDR3 totals 13 residues. Trimming left V 1 base short and J 0 bases short, with 3 bases between. Here the CDR3 reads CASSLGMNTEAFF. The DNA of the CDR3 is TGTGCCAGCAGTTTAGGGATGAACACTGAAGCTTTCTTT.

This clone has more than one count but fewer than ten. CDR3 in DNA: TGTGCCAGCAGTTACGACACCTCTACCTACGAGCAGTACTTC. It codes for CASSYDTSTYEQYF. The rearrangement joins TRBV6-2 or TRBV6-3 to TRBJ2-7; no clear D. V was shortened by 2 bases and J by 2 bases, with 10 bases between the two germline ends. There are 14 residues in the CDR3. In germline, CDR1 is MNHEY, CDR2 SVGEGT.

In this sample, this clone turned up once. V usage is TRBV30 and J usage is TRBJ2-3, with D maybe TRBD2 (6 bases). Trimming cost V 4 bases and J 2 bases, with 16 bases left between them. Germline assignment: CDR1 GTSNPN and CDR2 SVGIG (reference sequence). This CDR3 has 15 residues. CDR3 coding DNA: TGTGCCTGGACCGGGGGAGGTCTAAACACAGATACGCAGTATTTT. Protein: CAWTGGGLNTDTQYF.